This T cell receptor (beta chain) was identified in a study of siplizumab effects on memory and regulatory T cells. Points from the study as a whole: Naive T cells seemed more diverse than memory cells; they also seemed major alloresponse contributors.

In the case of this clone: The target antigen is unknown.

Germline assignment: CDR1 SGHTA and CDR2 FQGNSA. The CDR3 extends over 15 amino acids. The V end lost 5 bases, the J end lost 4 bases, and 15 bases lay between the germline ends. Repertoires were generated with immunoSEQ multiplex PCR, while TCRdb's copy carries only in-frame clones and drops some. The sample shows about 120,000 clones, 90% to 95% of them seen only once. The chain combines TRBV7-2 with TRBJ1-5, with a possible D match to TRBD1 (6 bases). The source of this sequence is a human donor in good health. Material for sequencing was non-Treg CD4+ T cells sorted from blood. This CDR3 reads CASSATVGGNQPQHF. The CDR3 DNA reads TGTGCCAGCAGCGCAACGGTAGGGGGGAATCAGCCCCAGCATTTT.